This entry is about one T cell receptor (beta chain). Its cognate antigen has yet to be identified. No much larger clone exists at a distance of one base, and base qualities are not known. The data belong to a study of T cell changes during pregnancy in multiple sclerosis (dated by TCRdb to about 2019). About the full investigation: Changes in the T cell repertoire over the course of pregnancy were examined in this study in women with multiple sclerosis.

Deletion took 3 bases off V and 6 bases off J, with a span of 11 bases between the germline ends. The CDR3 goes from the cysteine to the phenylalanine over 12 residues. Only the CDR3 DNA stays, 36 bases, in frame from base 1. For CDR1 and CDR2, the germline V gene lists SQVTM and ANQGSEA. The library was produced with the immunoSEQ multiplex PCR assay. TCRdb limited this immuneACCESS table to in-frame rearrangements with V and J called. A share of clones is missing; checked studies link under half to unresolved V genes, and the rest is unexplained. The sample contains about 100,000 clones, 85% to 95% of them found a single time. The ten largest account for about 0.9% of the sample.

The TCR originated in a female donor with multiple sclerosis, enrolled in a pregnancy study. Rearrangement joined TRBV29-1 to TRBJ1-2; possibly the D gene is TRBD1, per 6 matching bases. The sample was peripheral blood, taken before pregnancy. The encoded CDR3 is CSVDHTGNGYTF. The nucleotides read TGCAGCGTTGACCATACAGGGAATGGCTACACCTTC.